Here is one T cell receptor (beta chain) with its context. This CDR3 has 14 amino acids. V was trimmed by 2 bases and J by 6 bases, leaving 12 bases between them. In germline, CDR1 is SGHDT, CDR2 YYEEEE. Some clones are missing from TCRdb's copy, which holds only in-frame ones; the method was immunoSEQ multiplex PCR. The repertoire includes roughly 2.2 million clones, 85% to 95% of them detected once, and 0.39% sits in the top ten. The data originate from a study of shared clonotypes between healthy human individuals. About the research overall: The composition of the donors was a couple of women and a few men aged 18 to 49.

Sequences were obtained from naive CD4+ T cells from PBMCs. Subset of the sample: CD45RA+ positively selected. This TCR was recovered from a man younger than 30 in good health. Some clones in this sample may be carry-over from other donors' samples. This chain uses TRBV5-6 with TRBJ1-5; D possibly corresponds to TRBD1 (6 bases). The CDR3 DNA sequence: TGTGCCAGCAGCTTTCGGGGGCACCGTCAGCCCCAGCATTTT. It translates to CASSFRGHRQPQHF.